The rows below give T cell receptor beta chains drawn from one sample of a study of OX40 agonist ivuxolimab in advanced cancers. Produced via immunoSEQ multiplex PCR; TCRdb's table is partial and in-frame only. Of 65,000 to 85,000 clones in the sample, roughly 90% were seen once. The sequences come from CD4+ or CD8+ T cells sorted from blood, collected in a trial of the OX40 agonist ivuxolimab. These receptors originate from an adult with an advanced solid tumor such as melanoma, head and neck, liver or kidney cancer. Each CDR3 is given with its conserved first and last residue. The D gene is left open where the match is weak. Rows give clone size only sometimes, using once, few, many, or a class for an expanded clone.

v_call: TRBV4-1
d_call: -
cdr3_length: 15
j_call: TRBJ2-7
clone_size: -
cdr3_aa: CASSLSPKATYEQYF
cdr3_nt: TGCGCCAGCAGCCTTTCACCTAAAGCCACCTACGAGCAGTACTTC

v_call: TRBV30
d_call: -
cdr3_length: 14
j_call: TRBJ1-3
clone_size: -
cdr3_aa: CAWIGRAEGNTIYF
cdr3_nt: TGTGCCTGGATCGGGAGGGCGGAAGGAAACACCATATATTTT

v_call: TRBV18
d_call: -
cdr3_length: 12
j_call: TRBJ2-7
clone_size: -
cdr3_aa: CASSPKGYEQYF
cdr3_nt: TGTGCCAGCTCACCAAAAGGCTACGAGCAGTACTTC

v_call: TRBV27
d_call: -
cdr3_length: 14
j_call: TRBJ2-7
clone_size: -
cdr3_aa: CASSRQARPYEQYF
cdr3_nt: TGTGCCAGCAGTCGACAGGCACGCCCCTACGAGCAGTACTTC

v_call: TRBV9
d_call: TRBD1
cdr3_length: 15
j_call: TRBJ1-4
clone_size: -
cdr3_aa: CASSGDRENNEKLFF
cdr3_nt: TGTGCCAGCAGCGGGGACAGGGAAAATAATGAAAAACTGTTTTTT

v_call: TRBV6-5
d_call: TRBD1
cdr3_length: 14
j_call: TRBJ1-5
clone_size: -
cdr3_aa: CASRSTGSNQPQHF
cdr3_nt: TGTGCCAGCAGATCGACAGGGTCCAATCAGCCCCAGCATTTT

v_call: TRBV6-6
d_call: -
cdr3_length: 15
j_call: TRBJ2-2
clone_size: -
cdr3_aa: CASSYSHSLTGELFF
cdr3_nt: TGTGCCAGCAGTTATTCGCACTCTCTCACCGGGGAGCTGTTTTTT

v_call: TRBV5-1
d_call: -
cdr3_length: 13
j_call: TRBJ2-7
clone_size: -
cdr3_aa: CASSLGPRDEQYF
cdr3_nt: TGCGCCAGCAGCTTGGGACCCCGGGATGAGCAGTACTTC

v_call: TRBV5-6
d_call: -
cdr3_length: 12
j_call: TRBJ2-1
clone_size: once
cdr3_aa: CASSWSRGEQFF
cdr3_nt: TGTGCCAGCAGCTGGTCCCGGGGTGAGCAGTTCTTC

v_call: TRBV7-9
d_call: TRBD2
cdr3_length: 19
j_call: TRBJ2-1
clone_size: -
cdr3_aa: CASSRGTSGGDSSYNEQFF
cdr3_nt: TGTGCCAGCAGCCGCGGGACTAGCGGGGGCGATAGCTCCTACAATGAGCAGTTCTTC

v_call: TRBV5-1
d_call: -
cdr3_length: 16
j_call: TRBJ2-5
clone_size: once
cdr3_aa: CASSLEAGIAQETQYF
cdr3_nt: TGCGCCAGCAGCTTGGAGGCAGGGATAGCCCAAGAGACCCAGTACTTC

v_call: TRBV7-9
d_call: TRBD1
cdr3_length: 16
j_call: TRBJ1-3
clone_size: -
cdr3_aa: CASSLTGTFSGNTIYF
cdr3_nt: TGTGCCAGCAGCTTGACAGGGACCTTCTCTGGAAACACCATATATTTT

v_call: TRBV6-5
d_call: -
cdr3_length: 13
j_call: TRBJ1-1
clone_size: once
cdr3_aa: CAIQRGSNTEAFF
cdr3_nt: TGTGCCATCCAACGGGGCTCGAACACTGAAGCTTTCTTT

v_call: TRBV7-7
d_call: -
cdr3_length: 13
j_call: TRBJ1-5
clone_size: -
cdr3_aa: CASSPRLGQPQHF
cdr3_nt: TGTGCCAGCAGCCCACGTCTTGGTCAGCCCCAGCATTTT

v_call: TRBV6-1
d_call: -
cdr3_length: 12
j_call: TRBJ1-2
clone_size: -
cdr3_aa: CASTPSTMGYTF
cdr3_nt: TGTGCCAGCACCCCAAGTACTATGGGCTACACCTTC

v_call: TRBV9
d_call: -
cdr3_length: 14
j_call: TRBJ1-6
clone_size: few
cdr3_aa: CASSQGPENSPLHF
cdr3_nt: TGTGCCAGCAGCCAGGGGCCGGAGAATTCACCCCTCCACTTT

v_call: TRBV5-1
d_call: -
cdr3_length: 14
j_call: TRBJ2-5
clone_size: -
cdr3_aa: CASMVQGGQETQYF
cdr3_nt: TGCGCCAGCATGGTACAGGGCGGGCAAGAGACCCAGTACTTC

v_call: TRBV4-2
d_call: TRBD2
cdr3_length: 16
j_call: TRBJ2-3
clone_size: -
cdr3_aa: CASSHTQAGRTDTQYF
cdr3_nt: TGTGCCAGCAGCCACACTCAAGCGGGGCGCACAGATACGCAGTATTTT

v_call: TRBV7-3
d_call: -
cdr3_length: 17
j_call: TRBJ1-4
clone_size: -
cdr3_aa: CASSTGGKHATNEKLFF
cdr3_nt: TGTGCCAGCAGCACCGGGGGTAAGCATGCAACTAATGAAAAACTGTTTTTT

v_call: TRBV13
d_call: -
cdr3_length: 17
j_call: TRBJ2-6
clone_size: -
cdr3_aa: CASSLERGSSGANVLTF
cdr3_nt: TGTGCCAGCAGCTTAGAACGGGGTAGCTCTGGGGCCAACGTCCTGACTTTC

v_call: TRBV27
d_call: -
cdr3_length: 13
j_call: TRBJ1-2
clone_size: -
cdr3_aa: CASSLTSTYGYTF
cdr3_nt: TGTGCCAGCAGTTTAACAAGCACCTATGGCTACACCTTC

v_call: TRBV7-3
d_call: -
cdr3_length: 13
j_call: TRBJ2-3
clone_size: -
cdr3_aa: CASSPASTDTQYF
cdr3_nt: TGTGCCAGCAGCCCAGCCTCAACAGATACGCAGTATTTT

v_call: TRBV27
d_call: TRBD2
cdr3_length: 15
j_call: TRBJ2-7
clone_size: -
cdr3_aa: CASSPLTSGAYEQYF
cdr3_nt: TGTGCCAGCAGCCCATTGACTAGCGGAGCCTACGAGCAGTACTTC

v_call: TRBV7-2
d_call: TRBD1
cdr3_length: 15
j_call: TRBJ2-7
clone_size: -
cdr3_aa: CASSLDRQGAREQYF
cdr3_nt: TGTGCCAGCAGCTTAGATCGTCAGGGGGCGCGAGAGCAGTACTTC

v_call: TRBV2
d_call: TRBD1
cdr3_length: 15
j_call: TRBJ1-6
clone_size: -
cdr3_aa: CASTLTGGYNSPLHF
cdr3_nt: TGTGCCAGCACCCTCACAGGGGGCTATAATTCACCCCTCCACTTT

v_call: TRBV7-9
d_call: TRBD1
cdr3_length: 16
j_call: TRBJ1-3
clone_size: -
cdr3_aa: CASSLGQGAAGNTIYF
cdr3_nt: TGTGCCAGCAGCTTAGGGCAGGGGGCGGCTGGAAACACCATATATTTT

v_call: TRBV11-3
d_call: -
cdr3_length: 17
j_call: TRBJ2-3
clone_size: -
cdr3_aa: CASSLGIWDNNTDTQYF
cdr3_nt: TGTGCCAGCAGCTTAGGAATATGGGATAACAACACAGATACGCAGTATTTT

v_call: TRBV7-8
d_call: -
cdr3_length: 14
j_call: TRBJ1-5
clone_size: -
cdr3_aa: CASSLAGAGQPQHF
cdr3_nt: TGTGCCAGCAGCTTAGCCGGTGCAGGCCAGCCCCAGCATTTT

v_call: TRBV7-9
d_call: TRBD2
cdr3_length: 16
j_call: TRBJ2-7
clone_size: -
cdr3_aa: CASSPLAGGNTGEQYF
cdr3_nt: TGTGCCAGCAGCCCCCTAGCGGGTGGCAATACTGGCGAGCAGTACTTC

v_call: TRBV5-4
d_call: -
cdr3_length: 13
j_call: TRBJ1-6
clone_size: -
cdr3_aa: CASSLGERAPLHF
cdr3_nt: TGTGCCAGCAGCTTGGGGGAGAGAGCACCCCTCCACTTT

v_call: TRBV9
d_call: TRBD1
cdr3_length: 14
j_call: TRBJ1-2
clone_size: -
cdr3_aa: CASSLGTGVDGYTF
cdr3_nt: TGTGCCAGCAGCCTTGGGACAGGGGTTGATGGCTACACCTTC

v_call: TRBV27
d_call: -
cdr3_length: 13
j_call: TRBJ2-5
clone_size: -
cdr3_aa: CASSPLLQETQYF
cdr3_nt: TGTGCCAGCAGCCCTCTCCTGCAAGAGACCCAGTACTTC

v_call: TRBV6-6
d_call: TRBD1
cdr3_length: 15
j_call: TRBJ1-2
clone_size: once
cdr3_aa: CASSYLGTVNYGYTF
cdr3_nt: TGTGCCAGCAGTTACCTCGGGACAGTCAACTATGGCTACACCTTC

v_call: TRBV5-4
d_call: TRBD2
cdr3_length: 17
j_call: TRBJ2-2
clone_size: -
cdr3_aa: CASSLEVALAVTGELFF
cdr3_nt: TGTGCCAGCAGCTTGGAAGTAGCACTAGCGGTCACCGGGGAGCTGTTTTTT

v_call: TRBV4-1
d_call: TRBD2
cdr3_length: 14
j_call: TRBJ2-3
clone_size: -
cdr3_aa: CASSQSGGRDTQYF
cdr3_nt: TGCGCCAGCAGCCAATCGGGAGGCCGGGATACGCAGTATTTT

v_call: TRBV11-3
d_call: TRBD2
cdr3_length: 15
j_call: TRBJ2-3
clone_size: -
cdr3_aa: CASSPGGPGTDTQYF
cdr3_nt: TGTGCCAGCAGCCCGGGGGGGCCCGGCACAGATACGCAGTATTTT

v_call: TRBV28
d_call: -
cdr3_length: 13
j_call: TRBJ1-1
clone_size: few
cdr3_aa: CASSGNRNTEAFF
cdr3_nt: TGTGCCAGCAGTGGGAACAGAAACACTGAAGCTTTCTTT

v_call: TRBV5-1
d_call: TRBD1
cdr3_length: 15
j_call: TRBJ2-7
clone_size: -
cdr3_aa: CASSLVLGQGYEQYF
cdr3_nt: TGCGCCAGCAGCTTGGTTCTGGGACAGGGCTACGAGCAGTACTTC

v_call: TRBV6-5
d_call: -
cdr3_length: 14
j_call: TRBJ1-2
clone_size: -
cdr3_aa: CASSRGASSYGYTF
cdr3_nt: TGTGCCAGCAGCCGCGGGGCATCTAGCTATGGCTACACCTTC

v_call: TRBV5-1
d_call: -
cdr3_length: 15
j_call: TRBJ2-5
clone_size: -
cdr3_aa: CASSYVSGRGEPQYF
cdr3_nt: TGCGCCAGCAGCTACGTATCGGGCCGCGGTGAGCCCCAGTACTTC

v_call: TRBV5-1
d_call: -
cdr3_length: 14
j_call: TRBJ2-2
clone_size: -
cdr3_aa: CASRENLNTGELFF
cdr3_nt: TGCGCCAGCAGGGAGAATTTAAACACCGGGGAGCTGTTTTTT